This T cell receptor beta chain derives from a study of shared clonotypes between healthy human individuals. Profiled with immunoSEQ multiplex PCR; TCRdb holds only in-frame clones, not every one. The sample has about 2.4 million clones; 80% to 95% are singletons. The CDR3 has 14 amino acids. With 4 bases removed from V and 4 bases from J, the gap between germline ends came to 14 bases. The germline gives CDR1 SGDLS, CDR2 YYNGEE. The sample taken for sequencing was naive CD4+ T cells from PBMCs. Regarding subset: CD45RA+ positively selected. The rearrangement links TRBV9 to TRBJ2-5; D possibly corresponds to TRBD1 (6 bases). The receptor comes from a man aged 18-30 years in good health. Some clones in this sample may be carry-over from other donors' samples. CDR3 sequence reads: CASSPGTRGETQYF. The CDR3 bases are TGTGCCAGCAGCCCCGGGACACGGGGAGAGACCCAGTACTTC. The variable domain in full, with the rest retrieved from reference TRBV9 and TRBJ2-5, is DSGVTQTPKHLITATGQRVTLRCSPRSGDLSVYWYQQSLDQGLQFLIQYYNGEERAKGNILERFSAQQFPDLHSELNLSSLELGDSALYFCASSPGTRGETQYFGPGTRLLVL.